The 2 T cell receptor beta chains reported below all come from one sample, sequenced in a study of shared clonotypes between healthy human individuals. Here immunoSEQ multiplex PCR was the method, and the copy in TCRdb shows in-frame clones only, minus some. Here the sample spans about 1.5 million clones, roughly 96% being singletons. Sequenced material: naive CD4+ T cells sorted from blood. The subset here: CD45RA+ positively selected. Receptors originate from a young man in good health.

V usage is TRBV15 and J usage is TRBJ2-1; perhaps TRBD2 as D (5 bases). Germline V gives CDR1 LNHNV, CDR2 YYDKDF (reference sequence). The V end lost 1 base, the J end lost 8 bases, and 15 bases lay between the germline ends. This CDR3 comprises 15 residues. The CDR3 spells CATSRAETRADEQFF. CDR3 coding DNA: TGTGCCACCAGCAGAGCGGAAACTAGGGCAGATGAGCAGTTCTTC.

The chain links TRBV28 to TRBJ2-5, with TRBD2 matching over 7 bases. Germline trimming cut 4 bases from V and 0 bases from J; bases unmatched to any gene: 8. This CDR3 spans 16 amino acids. From germline, CDR1 is MDHEN and CDR2 SYDVKM. Written as DNA, the CDR3 is TGTGCCAGCAGTTCCCCGGGTCGGGAGGACCAAGAGACCCAGTACTTC. This gives the protein CASSSPGREDQETQYF.